This T cell receptor beta chain came from a study of T cell responses to AZD1222 COVID-19 vaccine. Study information: Pooling covered second doses at about 4 or about 12 weeks. The study, taken as a whole, reports: With dominance at 160-218 and 743-854, vaccine-associated CD4 TCRs spanned spike.

CDR3 length equals 16 residues. Unmatched junction bases numbered 12, after V lost 3 bases and J lost 5 bases. Germline lookup yields CDR1 MNHEY and CDR2 SMNVEV (reference sequence). Assay used: immunoSEQ multiplex PCR; TCRdb lists only in-frame clones, some missing. Of fewer than 120,000 clones in the sample, around 89% were seen once. A remark on this clone: The antigen remains unidentified.

The rearrangement links TRBV27 to TRBJ1-1, with 7 bases aligning to TRBD1. Here the sequenced sample was peripheral blood, taken on day 0 of AZD1222 vaccination. The sequence derives from an adult in good health. Here the CDR3 DNA reads TGTGCCAGCAGTTTCAGGGGGAGGTTTGATGAAACTGAAGCTTTCTTT. This sequence encodes CASSFRGRFDETEAFF.